The present T cell receptor beta chain was sequenced within a study of early T cells in non-severe SARS-CoV-2 infection. This clonotype was seen repeatedly, ten times or more. Germline V lookup: CDR1 LNHDA, CDR2 SQIVND (reference sequence). V was pared by 3 bases and J by 7 bases, with 6 bases between. The CDR3 extends over 12 amino acids. TCRdb recomputed calls from the 5' RACE reads with MiXCR, one row per CDR3 protein. The profile shows roughly 68,000 distinct CDR3 sequences, less than 5% of them singletons. V gene TRBV19 combines with J gene TRBJ2-2; no clear D. The sample comprised whole blood. The sequence was collected from an adult who was a healthcare worker with PCR-confirmed SARS-CoV-2 infection or an uninfected control (not recorded which). The CDR3 spells CASSINGGELFF. CDR3 bases: TGTGCCAGTAGTATCAACGGCGGGGAGCTGTTTTTT. Full variable domain (remainder filled in from reference TRBV19 and TRBJ2-2): DGGITQSPKYLFRKEGQNVTLSCEQNLNHDAMYWYRQDPGQGLRLIYYSQIVNDFQKGDIAEGYSVSREKKESFPLTVTSAQKNPTAFYLCASSINGGELFFGEGSRLTVL.